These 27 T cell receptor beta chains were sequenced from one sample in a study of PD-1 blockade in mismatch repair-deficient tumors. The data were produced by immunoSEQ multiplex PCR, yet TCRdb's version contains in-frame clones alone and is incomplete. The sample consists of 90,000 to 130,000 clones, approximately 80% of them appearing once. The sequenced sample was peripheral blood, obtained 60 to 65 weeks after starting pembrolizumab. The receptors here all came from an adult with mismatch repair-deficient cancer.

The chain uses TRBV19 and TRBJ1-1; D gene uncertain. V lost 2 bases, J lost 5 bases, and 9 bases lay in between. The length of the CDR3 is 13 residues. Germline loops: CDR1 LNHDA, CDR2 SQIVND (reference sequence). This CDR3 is CASSIRVGTEAFF. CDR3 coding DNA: TGTGCCAGTAGTATAAGGGTTGGAACTGAAGCTTTCTTT. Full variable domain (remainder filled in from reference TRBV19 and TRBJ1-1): DGGITQSPKYLFRKEGQNVTLSCEQNLNHDAMYWYRQDPGQGLRLIYYSQIVNDFQKGDIAEGYSVSREKKESFPLTVTSAQKNPTAFYLCASSIRVGTEAFFGQGTRLTVV.

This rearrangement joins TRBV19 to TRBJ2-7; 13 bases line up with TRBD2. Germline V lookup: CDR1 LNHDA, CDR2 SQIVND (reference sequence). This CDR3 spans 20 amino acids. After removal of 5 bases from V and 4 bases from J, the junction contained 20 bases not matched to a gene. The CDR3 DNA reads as TGTGCCAGTAGTTACCTTCCGGGACGGAAACCGGGACTAGCGGGATACGAGCAGTACTTC. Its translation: CASSYLPGRKPGLAGYEQYF.

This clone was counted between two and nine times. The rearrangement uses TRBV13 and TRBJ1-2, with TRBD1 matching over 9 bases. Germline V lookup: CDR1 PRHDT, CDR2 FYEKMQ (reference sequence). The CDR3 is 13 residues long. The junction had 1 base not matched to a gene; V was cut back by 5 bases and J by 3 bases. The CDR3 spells CASSRDRDYGYTF. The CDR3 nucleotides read TGTGCCAGCAGCCGGGACAGGGACTATGGCTACACCTTC.

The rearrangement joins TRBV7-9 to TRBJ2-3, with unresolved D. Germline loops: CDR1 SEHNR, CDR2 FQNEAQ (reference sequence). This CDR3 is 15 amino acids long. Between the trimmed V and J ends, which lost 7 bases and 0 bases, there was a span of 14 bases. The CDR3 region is CASTRTLTSTDTQYF. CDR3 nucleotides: TGTGCCAGCACCCGGACCCTAACTAGCACAGATACGCAGTATTTT. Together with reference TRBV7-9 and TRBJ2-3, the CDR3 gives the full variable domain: DTGVSQNPRHKITKRGQNVTFRCDPISEHNRLYWYRQTLGQGPEFLTYFQNEAQLEKSRLLSDRFSAERPKGSFSTLEIQRTEQGDSAMYLCASTRTLTSTDTQYFGPGTRLTVL.

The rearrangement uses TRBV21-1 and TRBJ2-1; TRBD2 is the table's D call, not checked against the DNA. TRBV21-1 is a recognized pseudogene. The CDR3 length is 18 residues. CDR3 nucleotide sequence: TGTGCCAGCAGCAAAGAGGGGCTAGCGGGAAATAACTACAATGAGCAGTTCTTC. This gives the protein CASSKEGLAGNNYNEQFF.

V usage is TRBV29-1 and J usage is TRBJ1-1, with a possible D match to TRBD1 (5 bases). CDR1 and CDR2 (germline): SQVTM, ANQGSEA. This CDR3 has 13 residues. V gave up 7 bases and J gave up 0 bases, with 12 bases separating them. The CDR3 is CSARGPMNTEAFF. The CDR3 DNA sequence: TGCAGCGCCCGGGGCCCGATGAACACTGAAGCTTTCTTT.

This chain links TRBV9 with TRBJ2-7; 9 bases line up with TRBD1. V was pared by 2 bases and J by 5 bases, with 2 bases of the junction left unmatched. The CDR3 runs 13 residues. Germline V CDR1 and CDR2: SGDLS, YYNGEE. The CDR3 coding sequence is TGTGCCAGCAGCGTGGGACAGGGCCACGAGCAGTACTTC. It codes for CASSVGQGHEQYF.

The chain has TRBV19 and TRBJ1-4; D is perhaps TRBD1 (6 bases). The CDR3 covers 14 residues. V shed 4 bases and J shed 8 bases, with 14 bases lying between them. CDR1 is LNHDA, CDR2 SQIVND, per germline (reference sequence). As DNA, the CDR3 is TGTGCCAGTAGTAAGTCCAGGGGCCAGGAAAAACTGTTTTTT. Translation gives CASSKSRGQEKLFF. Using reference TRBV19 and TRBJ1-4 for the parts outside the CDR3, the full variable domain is DGGITQSPKYLFRKEGQNVTLSCEQNLNHDAMYWYRQDPGQGLRLIYYSQIVNDFQKGDIAEGYSVSREKKESFPLTVTSAQKNPTAFYLCASSKSRGQEKLFFGSGTQLSVL.

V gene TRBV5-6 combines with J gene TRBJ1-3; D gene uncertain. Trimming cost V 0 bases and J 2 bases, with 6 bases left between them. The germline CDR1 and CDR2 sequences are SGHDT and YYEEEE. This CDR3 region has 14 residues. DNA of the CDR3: TGTGCCAGCAGCTTGGACAGAACTGGAAACACCATATATTTT. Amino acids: CASSLDRTGNTIYF.

The CDR3 DNA follows: TGTGCCAGCAGGATTTCAGGTGGGACGGGAAACACCATATATTTT. Its translation: CASRISGGTGNTIYF. V usage is TRBV6-6 and J usage is TRBJ1-3; TRBD1 is a possible D gene (5 bases). CDR1 and CDR2 (germline): MNHNY, SVGAGI (reference sequence). V gave up 6 bases and J gave up 4 bases, with 16 bases separating them. CDR3 size: 15 residues.

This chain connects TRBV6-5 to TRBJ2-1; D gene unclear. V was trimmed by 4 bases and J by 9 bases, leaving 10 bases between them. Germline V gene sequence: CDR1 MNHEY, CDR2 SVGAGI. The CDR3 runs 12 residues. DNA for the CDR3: TGTGCCAGCAGTTCCACGAGGCGTGAGCAGTTCTTC. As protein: CASSSTRREQFF.

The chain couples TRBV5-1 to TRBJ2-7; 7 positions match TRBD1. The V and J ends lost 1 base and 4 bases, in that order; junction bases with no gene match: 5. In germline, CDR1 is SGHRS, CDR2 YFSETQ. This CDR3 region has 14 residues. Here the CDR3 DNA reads TGCGCCAGCAGCTTGCTTGACAGGGAGTACGAGCAGTACTTC. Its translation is CASSLLDREYEQYF. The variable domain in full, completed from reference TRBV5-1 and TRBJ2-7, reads KAGVTQTPRYLIKTRGQQVTLSCSPISGHRSVSWYQQTPGQGLQFLFEYFSETQRNKGNFPGRFSGRQFSNSRSEMNVSTLELGDSALYLCASSLLDREYEQYFGPGTRLTVT.

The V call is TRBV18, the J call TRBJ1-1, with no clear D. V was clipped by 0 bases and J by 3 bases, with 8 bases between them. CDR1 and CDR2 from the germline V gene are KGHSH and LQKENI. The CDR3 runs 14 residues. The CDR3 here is CASSPPSIYTEAFF. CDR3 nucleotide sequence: TGTGCCAGCTCACCACCGTCGATTTACACTGAAGCTTTCTTT.

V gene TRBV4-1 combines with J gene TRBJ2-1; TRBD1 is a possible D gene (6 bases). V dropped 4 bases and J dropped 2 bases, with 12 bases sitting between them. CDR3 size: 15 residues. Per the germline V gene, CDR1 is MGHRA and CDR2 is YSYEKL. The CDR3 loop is CASSPSGGAYNEQFF. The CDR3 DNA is TGCGCCAGCAGCCCCAGTGGGGGCGCCTACAATGAGCAGTTCTTC.

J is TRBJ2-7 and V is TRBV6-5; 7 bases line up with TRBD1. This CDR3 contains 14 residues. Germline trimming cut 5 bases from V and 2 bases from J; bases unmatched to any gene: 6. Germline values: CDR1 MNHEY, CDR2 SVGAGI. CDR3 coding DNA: TGTGCCAGCAGTCAAGACAGGGCCCCCTACGAGCAGTACTTC. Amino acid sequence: CASSQDRAPYEQYF.

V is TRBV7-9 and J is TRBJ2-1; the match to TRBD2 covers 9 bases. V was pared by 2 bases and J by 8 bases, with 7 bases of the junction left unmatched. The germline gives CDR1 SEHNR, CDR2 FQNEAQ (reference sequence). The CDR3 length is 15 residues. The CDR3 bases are TGTGCCAGCAGCTTATTTGCGGGAGGGCCGGATGAGCAGTTCTTC. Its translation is CASSLFAGGPDEQFF. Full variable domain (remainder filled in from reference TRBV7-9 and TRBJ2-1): DTGVSQNPRHKITKRGQNVTFRCDPISEHNRLYWYRQTLGQGPEFLTYFQNEAQLEKSRLLSDRFSAERPKGSFSTLEIQRTEQGDSAMYLCASSLFAGGPDEQFFGPGTRLTVL.

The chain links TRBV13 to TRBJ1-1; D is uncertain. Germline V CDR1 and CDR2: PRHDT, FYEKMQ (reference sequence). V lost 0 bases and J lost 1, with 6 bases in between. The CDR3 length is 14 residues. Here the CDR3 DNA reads TGTGCCAGCAGCTTAGGGCGACGGAACACTGAAGCTTTCTTT. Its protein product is CASSLGRRNTEAFF. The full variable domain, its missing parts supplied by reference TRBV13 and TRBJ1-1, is AAGVIQSPRHLIKEKRETATLKCYPIPRHDTVYWYQQGPGQDPQFLISFYEKMQSDKGSIPDRFSAQQFSDYHSELNMSSLELGDSALYFCASSLGRRNTEAFFGQGTRLTVV.

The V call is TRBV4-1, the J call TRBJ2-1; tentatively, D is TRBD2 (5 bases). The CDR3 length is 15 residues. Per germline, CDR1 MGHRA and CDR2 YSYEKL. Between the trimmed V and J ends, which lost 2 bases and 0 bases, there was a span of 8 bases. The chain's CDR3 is CASSQRGSSYNEQFF. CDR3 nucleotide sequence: TGCGCCAGCAGCCAACGGGGAAGCTCCTACAATGAGCAGTTCTTC.

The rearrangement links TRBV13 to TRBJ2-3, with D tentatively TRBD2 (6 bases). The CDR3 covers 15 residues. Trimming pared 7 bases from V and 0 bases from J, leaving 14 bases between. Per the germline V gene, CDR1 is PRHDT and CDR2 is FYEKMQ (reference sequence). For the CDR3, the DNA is TGTGCCAGCATTCTATGGGACTCCAGCACAGATACGCAGTATTTT. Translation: CASILWDSSTDTQYF.

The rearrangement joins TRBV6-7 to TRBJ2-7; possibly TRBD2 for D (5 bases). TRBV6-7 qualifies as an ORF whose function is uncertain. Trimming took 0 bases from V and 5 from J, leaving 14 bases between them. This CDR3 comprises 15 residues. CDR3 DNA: TGTGCCAGCAGTTACTCTCTCGGGATTCTCCACGAGCAGTACTTC. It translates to CASSYSLGILHEQYF.

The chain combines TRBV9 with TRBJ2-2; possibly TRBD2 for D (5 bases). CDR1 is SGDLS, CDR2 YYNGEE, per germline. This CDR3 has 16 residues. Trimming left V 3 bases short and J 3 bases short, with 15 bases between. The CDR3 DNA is TGTGCCAGCAGCGCCCTCGGGGTAGGAGACACCGGGGAGCTGTTTTTT. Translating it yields CASSALGVGDTGELFF.

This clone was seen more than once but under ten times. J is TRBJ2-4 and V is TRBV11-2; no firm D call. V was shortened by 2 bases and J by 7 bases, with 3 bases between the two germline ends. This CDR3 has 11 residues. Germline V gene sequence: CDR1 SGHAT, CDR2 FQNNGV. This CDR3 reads CASSLTNIQYF. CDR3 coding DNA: TGTGCCAGCAGCTTAACCAACATTCAGTACTTC.

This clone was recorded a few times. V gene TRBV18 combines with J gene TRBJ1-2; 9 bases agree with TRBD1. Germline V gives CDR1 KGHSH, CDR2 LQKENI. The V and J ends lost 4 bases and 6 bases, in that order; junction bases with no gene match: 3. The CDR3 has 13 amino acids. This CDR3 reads CASSRGQGDGYTF. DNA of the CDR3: TGTGCCAGCTCACGGGGACAGGGCGATGGCTACACCTTC.

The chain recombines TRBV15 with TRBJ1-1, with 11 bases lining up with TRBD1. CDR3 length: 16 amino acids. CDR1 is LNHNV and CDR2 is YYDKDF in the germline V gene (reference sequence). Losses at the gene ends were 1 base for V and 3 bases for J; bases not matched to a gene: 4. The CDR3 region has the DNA TGTGCCACCAGCAGAGGGGGGACAGGGGGGTACACTGAAGCTTTCTTT. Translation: CATSRGGTGGYTEAFF.

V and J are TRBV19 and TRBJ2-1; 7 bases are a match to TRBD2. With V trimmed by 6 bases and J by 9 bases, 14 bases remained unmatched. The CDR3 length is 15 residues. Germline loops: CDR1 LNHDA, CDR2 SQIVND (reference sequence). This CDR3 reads CASSWGRLTGGEQFF. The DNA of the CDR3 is TGTGCCAGTAGCTGGGGTCGGCTCACGGGGGGTGAGCAGTTCTTC.

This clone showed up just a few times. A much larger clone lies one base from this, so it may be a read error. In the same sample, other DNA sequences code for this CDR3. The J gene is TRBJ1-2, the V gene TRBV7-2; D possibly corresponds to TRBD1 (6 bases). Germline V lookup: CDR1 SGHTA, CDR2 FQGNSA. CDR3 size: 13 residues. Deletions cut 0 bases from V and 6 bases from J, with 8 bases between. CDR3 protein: CASSLAQGDGYTF. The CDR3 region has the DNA TGTGCCAGCAGCTTAGCACAGGGCGATGGCTACACCTTC.

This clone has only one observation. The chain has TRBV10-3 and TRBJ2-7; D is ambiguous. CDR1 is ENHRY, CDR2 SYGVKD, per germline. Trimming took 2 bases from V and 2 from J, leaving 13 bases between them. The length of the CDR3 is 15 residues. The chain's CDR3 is CAISEIAQRTYEQYF. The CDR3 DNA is TGTGCCATCAGTGAGATTGCCCAAAGGACCTACGAGCAGTACTTC.